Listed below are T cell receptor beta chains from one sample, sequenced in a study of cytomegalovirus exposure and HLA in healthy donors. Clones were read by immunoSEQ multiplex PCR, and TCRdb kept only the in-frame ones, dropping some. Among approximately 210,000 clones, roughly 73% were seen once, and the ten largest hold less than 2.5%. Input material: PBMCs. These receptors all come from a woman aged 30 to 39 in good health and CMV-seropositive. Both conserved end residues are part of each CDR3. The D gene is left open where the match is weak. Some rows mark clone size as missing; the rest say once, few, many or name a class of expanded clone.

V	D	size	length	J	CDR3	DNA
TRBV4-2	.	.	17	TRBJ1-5	CASSQASGGGGNQPQHF	TGTGCCAGCAGCCAAGCGTCGGGGGGCGGGGGCAATCAGCCCCAGCATTTT
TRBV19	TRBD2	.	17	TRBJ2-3	CASSPYSGLAGWDTQYF	TGTGCCAGTAGTCCATACTCAGGACTAGCGGGGTGGGATACGCAGTATTTT
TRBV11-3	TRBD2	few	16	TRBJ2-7	CASSQRTSGAQYEQYF	TGTGCCAGCAGCCAACGGACTAGCGGGGCACAGTACGAGCAGTACTTC
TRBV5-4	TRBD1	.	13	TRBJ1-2	CASSSDRVYGYTF	TGTGCCAGCAGCTCGGACAGGGTGTATGGCTACACCTTC
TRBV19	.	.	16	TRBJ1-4	CASRGLDTTSNEKLFF	TGTGCCAGTAGAGGATTGGACACTACTTCTAATGAAAAACTGTTTTTT
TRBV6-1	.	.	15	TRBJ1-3	CASSGRGRSGNTIYF	TGTGCCAGCAGTGGAAGGGGCCGCTCTGGAAACACCATATATTTT
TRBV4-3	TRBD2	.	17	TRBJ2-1	CASSQDPVSGSYNEQFF	TGCGCCAGCAGCCAAGATCCGGTTAGCGGGTCATACAATGAGCAGTTCTTC
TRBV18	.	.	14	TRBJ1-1	CASSPAQGFTEAFF	TGTGCCAGCTCACCGGCACAGGGATTCACTGAAGCTTTCTTT
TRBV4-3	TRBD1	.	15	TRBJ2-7	CASSQDGQGAYEQYF	TGCGCCAGCAGCCAAGATGGGCAGGGGGCCTACGAGCAGTACTTC
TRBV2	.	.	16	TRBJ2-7	CASSEALRGQNYEQYF	TGTGCCAGCAGTGAAGCGCTTCGAGGACAAAACTACGAGCAGTACTTC
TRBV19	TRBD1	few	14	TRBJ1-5	CASSIRTGNQPQHF	TGTGCCAGTAGTATTAGGACAGGGAATCAGCCCCAGCATTTT
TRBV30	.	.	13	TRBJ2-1	CAWSPFRNNEQFF	TGTGCCTGGAGTCCCTTTAGAAACAATGAGCAGTTCTTC
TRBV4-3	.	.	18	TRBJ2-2	CASSGPIKGGIGTGELFF	TGCGCCAGCAGCGGACCTATTAAAGGGGGTATTGGCACCGGGGAGCTGTTTTTT
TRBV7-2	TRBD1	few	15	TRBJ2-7	CASSFRTGIAYEQYF	TGTGCCAGCAGCTTCAGGACAGGGATCGCCTACGAGCAGTACTTC
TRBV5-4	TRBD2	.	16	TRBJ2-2	CASSLLAGANTGELFF	TGTGCCAGCAGCTTATTAGCGGGGGCGAACACCGGGGAGCTGTTTTTT
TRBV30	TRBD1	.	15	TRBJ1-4	CAWRAPDRGSGKLFF	TGTGCCTGGAGAGCTCCCGACAGGGGGAGTGGGAAACTGTTTTTT
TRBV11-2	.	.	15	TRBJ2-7	CASSLPRGGSYEQYF	TGTGCCAGCAGCTTACCCCGTGGGGGGTCCTACGAGCAGTACTTC